This TCR beta chain was observed in a study of Graves' ophthalmopathy and Graves' hyperthyroidism. This clonotype was counted many times. Its specificity is unknown. The authors amplified TCR beta CDR3 regions, and they did so from RNA transcripts for repertoire sequencing. Following a first-round RT-PCR that used HTBI primers, a second-round multiplex PCR was carried out. TCRdb processed the multiplex PCR reads anew with MiXCR; each CDR3 protein has one entry. The sample holds some 1.1 million distinct CDR3 sequences, about two fifths seen once. Study-wide findings and caveats: Most thyroid clonotypes expanded beyond 0.001 frequency were also found in blood.

The CDR3 runs to 14 residues. Trimming took off 5 bases at V and 5 bases at J, with 15 bases between the two ends. Germline V CDR1 and CDR2: MNHEY, SVGAGI. Patients newly diagnosed with hyperthyroidism, under 2 months' duration, were aged 18 to 65, the study reports. Uncontrolled infections, pregnancy, lactation or other autoimmune diseases led to patient exclusion. Clinical symptoms and serum thyroxine were used for diagnosis; TRAb, thyroid ultrasound and orbital computed tomography were also relied on. The chain carries TRBV6-5 and TRBJ2-5; a weak D match, TRBD2 (5 bases). This TCR was sampled from an adult man with Graves' hyperthyroidism. Sequenced material: peripheral blood or thyroid tissue (not recorded which). CDR3 nucleotide sequence: TGTGCCAGCAGTGTCACCGGGGTTCGCGAGACCCAGTACTTC. It yields the protein CASSVTGVRETQYF.